This T cell receptor beta chain was identified during a study of T-cell memory formation after mild COVID-19. Whole-study context: Clusters of TCRs were largely donor specific.

TCRdb re-analysed the 5' RACE reads in MiXCR, keeping a single row per CDR3 protein. This table holds around 65,000 distinct CDR3 sequences, around 10% found once. Germline loops: CDR1 LNHDA, CDR2 SQIVND (reference sequence). V shed 8 bases and J 0 bases; nucleotides not matched to a gene: 3. The CDR3 consists of 15 residues. What was sequenced was PBMCs or a T cell subset sorted from them (not recorded which). This sequence was found in a man aged 18 to 30 who had mild COVID-19 (a few samples of this study predate the infection). Cell type and time point are not known. The chain links TRBV19 to TRBJ2-5; 13 positions match TRBD2. CDR3 in amino acids: CASGTSGANQETQYF. CDR3 sequence (DNA): TGTGCCAGTGGGACTAGCGGGGCGAACCAAGAGACCCAGTACTTC. The variable domain in full, completed from reference TRBV19 and TRBJ2-5, reads DGGITQSPKYLFRKEGQNVTLSCEQNLNHDAMYWYRQDPGQGLRLIYYSQIVNDFQKGDIAEGYSVSREKKESFPLTVTSAQKNPTAFYLCASGTSGANQETQYFGPGTRLLVL.